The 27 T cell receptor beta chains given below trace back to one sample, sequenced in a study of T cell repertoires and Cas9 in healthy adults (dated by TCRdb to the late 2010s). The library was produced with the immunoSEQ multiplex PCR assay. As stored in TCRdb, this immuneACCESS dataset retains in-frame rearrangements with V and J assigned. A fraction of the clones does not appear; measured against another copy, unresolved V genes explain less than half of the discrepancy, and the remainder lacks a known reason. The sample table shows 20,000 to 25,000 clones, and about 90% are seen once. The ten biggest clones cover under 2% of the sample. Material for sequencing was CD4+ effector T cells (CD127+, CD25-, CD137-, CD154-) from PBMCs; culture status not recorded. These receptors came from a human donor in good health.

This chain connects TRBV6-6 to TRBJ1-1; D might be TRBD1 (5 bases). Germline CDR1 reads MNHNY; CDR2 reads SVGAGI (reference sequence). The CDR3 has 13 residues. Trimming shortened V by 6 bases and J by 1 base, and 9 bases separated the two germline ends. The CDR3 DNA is TGTGCCAGCAGCCCAACAGGGAACACTGAAGCTTTCTTT. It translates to CASSPTGNTEAFF.

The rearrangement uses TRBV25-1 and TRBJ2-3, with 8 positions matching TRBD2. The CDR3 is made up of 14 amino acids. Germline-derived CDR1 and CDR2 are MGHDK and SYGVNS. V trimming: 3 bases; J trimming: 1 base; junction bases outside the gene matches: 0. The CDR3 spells CASSDSGGTDTQYF. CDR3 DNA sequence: TGTGCCAGCAGTGATAGCGGGGGCACAGATACGCAGTATTTT.

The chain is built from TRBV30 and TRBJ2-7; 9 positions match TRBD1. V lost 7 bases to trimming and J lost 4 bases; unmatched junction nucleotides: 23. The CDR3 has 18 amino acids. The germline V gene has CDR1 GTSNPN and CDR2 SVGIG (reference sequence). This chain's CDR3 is CASQRGWDRDREVYEQYF. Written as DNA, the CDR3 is TGTGCCTCCCAGCGGGGATGGGACCGGGACAGGGAAGTTTACGAGCAGTACTTC.

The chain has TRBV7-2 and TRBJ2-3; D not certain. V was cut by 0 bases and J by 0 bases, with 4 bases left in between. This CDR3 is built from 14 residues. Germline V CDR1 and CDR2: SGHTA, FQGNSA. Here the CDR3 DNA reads TGTGCCAGCAGCTTAGCCCCCAGCACAGATACGCAGTATTTT. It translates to CASSLAPSTDTQYF.

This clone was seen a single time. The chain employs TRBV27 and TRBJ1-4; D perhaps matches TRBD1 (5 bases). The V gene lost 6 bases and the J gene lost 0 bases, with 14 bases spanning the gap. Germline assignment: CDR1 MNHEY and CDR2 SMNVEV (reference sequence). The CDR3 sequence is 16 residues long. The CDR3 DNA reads TGTGCCAGCAGCCACGGGACTGGATCAACTAATGAAAAACTGTTTTTT. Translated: CASSHGTGSTNEKLFF.

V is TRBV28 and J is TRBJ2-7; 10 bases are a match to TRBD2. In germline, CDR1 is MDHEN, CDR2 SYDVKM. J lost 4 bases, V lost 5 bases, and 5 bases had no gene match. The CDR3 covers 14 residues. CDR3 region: CASSPSGSEYEQYF. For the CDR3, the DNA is TGTGCCAGCAGTCCTAGCGGGAGTGAGTACGAGCAGTACTTC. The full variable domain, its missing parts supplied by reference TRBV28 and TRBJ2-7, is DVKVTQSSRYLVKRTGEKVFLECVQDMDHENMFWYRQDPGLGLRLIYFSYDVKMKEKGDIPEGYSVSREKKERFSLILESASTNQTSMYLCASSPSGSEYEQYFGPGTRLTVT.

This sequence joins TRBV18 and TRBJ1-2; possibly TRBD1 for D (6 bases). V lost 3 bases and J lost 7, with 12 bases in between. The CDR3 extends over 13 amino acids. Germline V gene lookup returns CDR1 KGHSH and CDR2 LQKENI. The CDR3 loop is CASSPSGGPGYTF. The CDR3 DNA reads TGTGCCAGCTCACCTTCGGGGGGCCCTGGCTACACCTTC. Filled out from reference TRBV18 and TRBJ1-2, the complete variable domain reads NAGVMQNPRHLVRRRGQEARLRCSPMKGHSHVYWYRQLPEEGLKFMVYLQKENIIDESGMPKERFSAEFPKEGPSILRIQQVVRGDSAAYFCASSPSGGPGYTFGSGTRLTVV.

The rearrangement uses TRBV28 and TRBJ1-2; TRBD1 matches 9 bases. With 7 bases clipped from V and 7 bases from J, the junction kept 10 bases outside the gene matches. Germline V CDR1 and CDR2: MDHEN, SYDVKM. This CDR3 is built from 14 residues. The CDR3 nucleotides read TGTGCCAGCAACACGGACAGGGGTGTGCGTGGCTACACCTTC. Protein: CASNTDRGVRGYTF.

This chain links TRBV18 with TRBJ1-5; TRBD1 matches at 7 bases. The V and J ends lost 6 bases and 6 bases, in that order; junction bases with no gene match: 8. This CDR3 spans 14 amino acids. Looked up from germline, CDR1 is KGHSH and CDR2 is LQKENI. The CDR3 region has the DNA TGTGCCAGCTCTCGCACAGGGGAGCGTCAGCCCCAGCATTTT. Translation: CASSRTGERQPQHF.

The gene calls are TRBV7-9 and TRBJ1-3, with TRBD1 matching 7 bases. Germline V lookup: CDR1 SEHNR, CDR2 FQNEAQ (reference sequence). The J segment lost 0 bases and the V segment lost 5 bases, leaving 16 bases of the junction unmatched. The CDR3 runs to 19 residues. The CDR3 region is CASSPHPGQTKSSGNTIYF. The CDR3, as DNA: TGTGCCAGCAGCCCCCACCCGGGACAGACAAAAAGCTCTGGAAACACCATATATTTT.

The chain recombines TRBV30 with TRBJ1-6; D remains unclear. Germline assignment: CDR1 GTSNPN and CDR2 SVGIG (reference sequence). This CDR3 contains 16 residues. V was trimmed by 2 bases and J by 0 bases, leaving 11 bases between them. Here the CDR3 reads CAWSSDLTSYNSPLHF. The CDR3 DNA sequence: TGTGCCTGGAGTTCGGATCTTACCTCCTATAATTCACCCCTCCACTTT.

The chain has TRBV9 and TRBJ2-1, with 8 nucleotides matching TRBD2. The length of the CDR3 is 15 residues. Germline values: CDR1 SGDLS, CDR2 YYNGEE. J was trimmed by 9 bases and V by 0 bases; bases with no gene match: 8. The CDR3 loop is CASSVGREAPGEQFF. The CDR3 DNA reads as TGTGCCAGCAGCGTAGGGCGGGAGGCCCCCGGTGAGCAGTTCTTC.

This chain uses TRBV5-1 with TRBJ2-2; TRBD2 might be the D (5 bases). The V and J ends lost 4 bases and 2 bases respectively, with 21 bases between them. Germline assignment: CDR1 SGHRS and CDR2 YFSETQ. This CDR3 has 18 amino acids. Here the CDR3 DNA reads TGCGCCAGCAGCCTGGATGGGCCGAGGAGGACCAACACCGGGGAGCTGTTTTTT. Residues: CASSLDGPRRTNTGELFF.

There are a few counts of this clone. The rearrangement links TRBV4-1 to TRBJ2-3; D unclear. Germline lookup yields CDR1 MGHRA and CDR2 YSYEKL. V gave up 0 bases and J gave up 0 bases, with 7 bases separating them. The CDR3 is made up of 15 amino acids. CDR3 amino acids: CASSQDSTSTDTQYF. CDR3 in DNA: TGCGCCAGCAGCCAAGATTCCACTAGCACAGATACGCAGTATTTT.

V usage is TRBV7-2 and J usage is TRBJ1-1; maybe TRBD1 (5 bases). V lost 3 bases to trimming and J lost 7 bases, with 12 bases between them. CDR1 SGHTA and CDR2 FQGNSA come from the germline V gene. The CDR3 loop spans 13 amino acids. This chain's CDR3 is CASSLGGGYEAFF. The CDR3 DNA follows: TGTGCCAGCAGCTTGGGTGGGGGGTATGAAGCTTTCTTT. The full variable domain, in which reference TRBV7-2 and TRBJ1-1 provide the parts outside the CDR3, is GAGVSQSPSNKVTEKGKDVELRCDPISGHTALYWYRQSLGQGLEFLIYFQGNSAPDKSGLPSDRFSAERTGGSVSTLTIQRTQQEDSAVYLCASSLGGGYEAFFGQGTRLTVV.

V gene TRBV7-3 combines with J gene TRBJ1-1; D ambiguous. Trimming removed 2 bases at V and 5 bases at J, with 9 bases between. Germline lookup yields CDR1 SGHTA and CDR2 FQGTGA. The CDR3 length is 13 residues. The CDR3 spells CASSLGEGTEAFF. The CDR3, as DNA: TGTGCCAGCAGCTTAGGGGAGGGAACTGAAGCTTTCTTT.

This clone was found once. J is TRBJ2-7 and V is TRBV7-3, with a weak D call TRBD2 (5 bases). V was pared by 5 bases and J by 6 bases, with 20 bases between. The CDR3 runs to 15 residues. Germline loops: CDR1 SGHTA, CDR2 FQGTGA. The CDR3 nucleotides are TGTGCCAGCAGCCCCTTACCCGTACTAGGAGGCGAGCAGTACTTC. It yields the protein CASSPLPVLGGEQYF.

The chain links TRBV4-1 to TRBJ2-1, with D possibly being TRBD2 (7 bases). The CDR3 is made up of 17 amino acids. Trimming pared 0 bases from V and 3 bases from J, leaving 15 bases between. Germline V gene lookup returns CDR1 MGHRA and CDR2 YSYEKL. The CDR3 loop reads CASSQEARGPIYNEQFF. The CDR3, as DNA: TGCGCCAGCAGCCAAGAGGCGCGGGGGCCAATCTACAATGAGCAGTTCTTC.

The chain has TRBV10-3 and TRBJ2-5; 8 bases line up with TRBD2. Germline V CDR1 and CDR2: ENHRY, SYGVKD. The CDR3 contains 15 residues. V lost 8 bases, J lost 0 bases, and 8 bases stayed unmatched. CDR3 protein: CAIRGAAGDQETQYF. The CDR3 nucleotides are TGTGCCATCCGGGGGGCAGCGGGGGACCAAGAGACCCAGTACTTC.

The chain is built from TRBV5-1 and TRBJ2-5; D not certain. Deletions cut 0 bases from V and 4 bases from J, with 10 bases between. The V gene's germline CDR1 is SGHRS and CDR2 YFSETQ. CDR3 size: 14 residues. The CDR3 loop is CASSLASARETQYF. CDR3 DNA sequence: TGCGCCAGCAGCTTGGCTTCGGCCCGAGAGACCCAGTACTTC.

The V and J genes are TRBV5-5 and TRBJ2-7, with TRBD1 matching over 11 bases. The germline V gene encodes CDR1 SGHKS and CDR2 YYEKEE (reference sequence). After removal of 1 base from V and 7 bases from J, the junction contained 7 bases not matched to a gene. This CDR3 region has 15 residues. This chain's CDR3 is CASSLTGQGVGEQYF. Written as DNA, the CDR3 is TGTGCCAGCAGCTTGACGGGACAGGGGGTTGGAGAGCAGTACTTC.

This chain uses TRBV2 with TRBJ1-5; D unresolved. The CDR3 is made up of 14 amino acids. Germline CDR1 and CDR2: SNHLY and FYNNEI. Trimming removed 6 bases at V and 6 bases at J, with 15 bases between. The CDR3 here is CASSLVGRFQPQHF. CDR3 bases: TGTGCCAGCAGCCTTGTTGGACGGTTTCAGCCCCAGCATTTT. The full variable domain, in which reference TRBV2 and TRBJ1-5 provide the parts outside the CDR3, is EPEVTQTPSHQVTQMGQEVILRCVPISNHLYFYWYRQILGQKVEFLVSFYNNEISEKSEIFDDQFSVERPDGSNFTLKIRSTKLEDSAMYFCASSLVGRFQPQHFGDGTRLSIL.

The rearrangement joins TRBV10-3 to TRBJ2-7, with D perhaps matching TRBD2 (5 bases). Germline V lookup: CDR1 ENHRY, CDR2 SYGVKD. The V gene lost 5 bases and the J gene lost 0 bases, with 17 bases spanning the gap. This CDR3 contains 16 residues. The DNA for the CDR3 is TGTGCCATCAGTTATTTAGCGTCAGCAAGCTCCTACGAGCAGTACTTC. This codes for CAISYLASASSYEQYF.

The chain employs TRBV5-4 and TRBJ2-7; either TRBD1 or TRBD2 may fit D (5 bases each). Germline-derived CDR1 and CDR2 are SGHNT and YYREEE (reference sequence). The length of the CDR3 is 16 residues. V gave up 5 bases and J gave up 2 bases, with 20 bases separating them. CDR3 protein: CASRDGTNPRPYEQYF. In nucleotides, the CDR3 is TGTGCCAGCAGGGACGGGACCAACCCGCGTCCCTACGAGCAGTACTTC.

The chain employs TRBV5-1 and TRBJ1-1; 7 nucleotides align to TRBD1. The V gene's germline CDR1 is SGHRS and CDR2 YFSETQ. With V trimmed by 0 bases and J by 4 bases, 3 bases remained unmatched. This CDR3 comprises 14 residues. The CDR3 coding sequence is TGCGCCAGCAGCTTGGTAGGGGGCGGCACTGAAGCTTTCTTT. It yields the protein CASSLVGGGTEAFF.

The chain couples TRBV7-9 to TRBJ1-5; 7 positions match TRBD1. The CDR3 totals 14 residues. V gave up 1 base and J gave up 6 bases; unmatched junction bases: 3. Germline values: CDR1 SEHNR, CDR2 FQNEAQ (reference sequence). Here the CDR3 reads CASSLGGGSQPQHF. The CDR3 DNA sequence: TGTGCCAGCAGCTTAGGAGGGGGCAGTCAGCCCCAGCATTTT.

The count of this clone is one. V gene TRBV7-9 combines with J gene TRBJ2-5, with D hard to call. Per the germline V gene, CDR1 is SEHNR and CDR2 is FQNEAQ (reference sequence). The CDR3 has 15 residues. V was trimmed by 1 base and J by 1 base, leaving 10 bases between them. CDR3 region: CASSLVGQLQETQYF. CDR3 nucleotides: TGTGCCAGCAGCTTAGTCGGGCAGCTCCAAGAGACCCAGTACTTC.